This paragraph reports one T cell receptor (beta chain). This clonotype was seen only a few times. Its antigen target is currently unknown. Per-base quality was not reported, and no clone a single base away is much larger than it. The data were obtained in a study of liver allograft versus peripheral blood T cells (dated by TCRdb to 2019 to 2021). At the level of the whole study: The study compared the T cell receptor repertoires present in transplanted livers with the repertoires present in the peripheral blood of liver transplant recipients.

Points the paper makes about the study in general: T cell receptor repertoires inside liver allografts were reported to be different from the repertoires detected in peripheral blood.

Sequenced on an Illumina MiSeq. The public reads were reprocessed in TCRdb via fastp at Q25 and MiXCR, keeping in-frame beta chains. Identical CDR3 proteins give one entry, which carries the most common genes and DNA. The sample has more than 550 distinct CDR3 sequences on record, approximately 9.9% of them singletons. The top ten clonotypes cover roughly a fifth of the sample. Reading from cysteine to phenylalanine, the CDR3 counts 12 amino acids. Of the read, only the CDR3 DNA is kept; its 36 bases are in frame from base 1. V is cut back by 7 bases and J by 1 base, with 2 bases in the junction unmatched. CDR1 and CDR2 are drawn from the germline V gene: SQVTM, ANQGSEA.

The chain joins TRBV29-1 to TRBJ1-2; 8 central nucleotides agree with TRBD1. The receptor was isolated from a human patient who had a liver transplant. Following transplantation, part of the T cell population may be supplied by the graft donor rather than the patient. The nucleotides read TGCAGCGGACAGGGGAATAACTATGGCTACACCTTC. Its protein reads: CSGQGNNYGYTF.